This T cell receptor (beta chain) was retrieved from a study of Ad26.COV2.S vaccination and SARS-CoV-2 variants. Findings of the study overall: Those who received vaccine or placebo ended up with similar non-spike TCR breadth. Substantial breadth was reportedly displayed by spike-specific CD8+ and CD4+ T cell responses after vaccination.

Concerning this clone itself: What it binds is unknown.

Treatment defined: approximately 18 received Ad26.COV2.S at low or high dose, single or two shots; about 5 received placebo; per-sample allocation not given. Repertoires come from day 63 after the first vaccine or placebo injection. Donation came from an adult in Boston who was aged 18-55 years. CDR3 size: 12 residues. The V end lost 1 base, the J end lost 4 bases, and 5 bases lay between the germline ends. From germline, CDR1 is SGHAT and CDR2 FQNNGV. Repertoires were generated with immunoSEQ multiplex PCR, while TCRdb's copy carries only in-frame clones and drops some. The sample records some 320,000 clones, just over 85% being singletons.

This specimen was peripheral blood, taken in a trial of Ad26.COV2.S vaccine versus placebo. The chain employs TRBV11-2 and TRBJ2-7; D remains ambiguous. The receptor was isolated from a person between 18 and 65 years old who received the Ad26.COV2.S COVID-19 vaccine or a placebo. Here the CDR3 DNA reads TGTGCCAGCAGCTTAGCAGAGTACGAGCAGTACTTC. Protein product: CASSLAEYEQYF.